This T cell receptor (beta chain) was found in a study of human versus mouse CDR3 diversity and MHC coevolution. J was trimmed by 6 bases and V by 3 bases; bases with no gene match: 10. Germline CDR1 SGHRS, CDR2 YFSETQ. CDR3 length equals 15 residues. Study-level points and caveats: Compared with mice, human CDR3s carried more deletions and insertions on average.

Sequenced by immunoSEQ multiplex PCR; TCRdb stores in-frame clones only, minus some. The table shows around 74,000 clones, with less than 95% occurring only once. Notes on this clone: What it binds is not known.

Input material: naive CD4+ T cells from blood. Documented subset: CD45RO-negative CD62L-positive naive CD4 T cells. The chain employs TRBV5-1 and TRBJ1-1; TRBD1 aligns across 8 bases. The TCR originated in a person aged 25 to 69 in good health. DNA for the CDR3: TGCGCCAGCAGCTCCCTGGACAGGGTAGGGCCTGAAGCTTTCTTT. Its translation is CASSSLDRVGPEAFF.